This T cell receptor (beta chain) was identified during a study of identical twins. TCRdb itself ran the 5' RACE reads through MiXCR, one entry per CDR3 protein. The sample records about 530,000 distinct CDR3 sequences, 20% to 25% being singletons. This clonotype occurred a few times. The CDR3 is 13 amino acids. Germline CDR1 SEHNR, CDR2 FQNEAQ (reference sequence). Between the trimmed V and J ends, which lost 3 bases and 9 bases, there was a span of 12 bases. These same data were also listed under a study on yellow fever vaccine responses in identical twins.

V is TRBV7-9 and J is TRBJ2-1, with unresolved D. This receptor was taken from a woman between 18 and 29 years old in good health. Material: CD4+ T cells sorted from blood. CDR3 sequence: CASSLGSSSEQFF. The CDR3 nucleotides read TGTGCCAGCAGCTTGGGGTCGAGTTCTGAGCAGTTCTTC.